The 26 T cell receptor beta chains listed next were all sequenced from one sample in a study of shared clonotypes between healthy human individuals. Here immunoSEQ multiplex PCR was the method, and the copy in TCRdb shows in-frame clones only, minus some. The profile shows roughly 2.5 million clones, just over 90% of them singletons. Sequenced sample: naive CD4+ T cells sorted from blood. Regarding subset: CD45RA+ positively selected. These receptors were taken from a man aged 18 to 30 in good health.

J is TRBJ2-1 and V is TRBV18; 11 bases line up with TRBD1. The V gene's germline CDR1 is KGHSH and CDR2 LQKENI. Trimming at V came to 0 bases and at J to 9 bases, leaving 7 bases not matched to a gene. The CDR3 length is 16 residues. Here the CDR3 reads CASSPPGGQGDGEQFF. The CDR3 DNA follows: TGTGCCAGCTCACCACCGGGGGGACAGGGGGACGGTGAGCAGTTCTTC.

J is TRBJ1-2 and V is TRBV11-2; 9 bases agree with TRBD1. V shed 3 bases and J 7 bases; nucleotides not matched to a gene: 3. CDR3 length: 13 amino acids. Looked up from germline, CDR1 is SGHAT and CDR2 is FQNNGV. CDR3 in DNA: TGTGCCAGCAGCTTGGACAGGGGTGGTGGCTACACCTTC. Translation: CASSLDRGGGYTF.

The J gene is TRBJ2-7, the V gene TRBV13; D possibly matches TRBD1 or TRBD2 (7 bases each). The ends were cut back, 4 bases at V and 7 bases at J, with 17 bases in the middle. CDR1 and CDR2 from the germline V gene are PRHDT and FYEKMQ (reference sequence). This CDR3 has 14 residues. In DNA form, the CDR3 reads TGTGCCAGCAGCTCAGGGGGGGCAGGGAATGAGCAGTACTTC. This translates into CASSSGGAGNEQYF.

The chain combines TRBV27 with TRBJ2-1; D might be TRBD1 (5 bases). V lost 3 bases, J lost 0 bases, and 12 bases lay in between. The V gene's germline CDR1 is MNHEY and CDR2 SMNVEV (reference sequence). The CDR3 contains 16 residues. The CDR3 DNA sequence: TGTGCCAGCAGTTTGGGGCGACTGCTCTCCTACAATGAGCAGTTCTTC. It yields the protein CASSLGRLLSYNEQFF.

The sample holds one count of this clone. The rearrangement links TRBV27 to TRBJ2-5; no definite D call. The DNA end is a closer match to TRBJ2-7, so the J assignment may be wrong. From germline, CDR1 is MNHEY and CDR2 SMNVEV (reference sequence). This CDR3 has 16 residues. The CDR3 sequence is CASSSSVGEFSYEQYF. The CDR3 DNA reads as TGTGCCAGCAGTTCCTCTGTCGGCGAATTCTCCTACGAGCAGTACTTC.

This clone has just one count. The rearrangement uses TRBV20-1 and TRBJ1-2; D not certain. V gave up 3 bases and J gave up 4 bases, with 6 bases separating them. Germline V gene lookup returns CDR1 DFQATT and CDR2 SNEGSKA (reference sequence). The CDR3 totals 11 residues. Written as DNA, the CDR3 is TGCAGTGCTAGCGCGGTCTATGGCTACACCTTC. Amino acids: CSASAVYGYTF.

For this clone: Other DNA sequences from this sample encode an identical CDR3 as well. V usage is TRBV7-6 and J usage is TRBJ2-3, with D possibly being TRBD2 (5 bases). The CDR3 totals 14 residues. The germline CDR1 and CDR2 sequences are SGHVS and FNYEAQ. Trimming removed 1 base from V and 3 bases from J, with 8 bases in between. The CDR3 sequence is CASSLGLATDTQYF. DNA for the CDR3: TGTGCCAGCAGCTTAGGTCTAGCAACAGATACGCAGTATTTT.

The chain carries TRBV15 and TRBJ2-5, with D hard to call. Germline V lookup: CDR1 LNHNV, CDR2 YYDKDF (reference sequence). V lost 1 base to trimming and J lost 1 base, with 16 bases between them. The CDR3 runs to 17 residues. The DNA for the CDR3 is TGTGCCACCAGCAGAGTTCCGTCCTTGGCTCGCCAAGAGACCCAGTACTTC. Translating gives CATSRVPSLARQETQYF. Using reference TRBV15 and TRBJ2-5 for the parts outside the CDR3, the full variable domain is DAMVIQNPRYQVTQFGKPVTLSCSQTLNHNVMYWYQQKSSQAPKLLFHYYDKDFNNEADTPDNFQSRRPNTSFCFLDIRSPGLGDTAMYLCATSRVPSLARQETQYFGPGTRLLVL.

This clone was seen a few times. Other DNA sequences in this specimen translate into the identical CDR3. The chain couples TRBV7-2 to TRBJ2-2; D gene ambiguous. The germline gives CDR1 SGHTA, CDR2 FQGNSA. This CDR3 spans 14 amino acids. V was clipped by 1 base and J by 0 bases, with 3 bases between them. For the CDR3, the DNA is TGTGCCAGCAGCTTAGGGTCGAACACCGGGGAGCTGTTTTTT. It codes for CASSLGSNTGELFF.

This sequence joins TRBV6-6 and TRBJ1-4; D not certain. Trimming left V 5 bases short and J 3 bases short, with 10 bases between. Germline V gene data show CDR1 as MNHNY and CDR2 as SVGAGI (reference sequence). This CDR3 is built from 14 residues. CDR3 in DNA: TGTGCCAGCAGTCCACGGCGATCTAATGAAAAACTGTTTTTT. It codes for CASSPRRSNEKLFF.

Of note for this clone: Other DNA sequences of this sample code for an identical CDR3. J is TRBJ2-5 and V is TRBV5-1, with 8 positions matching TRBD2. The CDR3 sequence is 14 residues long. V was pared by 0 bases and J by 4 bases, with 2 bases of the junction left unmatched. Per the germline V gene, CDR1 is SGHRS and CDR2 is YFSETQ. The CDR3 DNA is TGCGCCAGCAGCTTGGCAGCGGGAGTAGAGACCCAGTACTTC. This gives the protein CASSLAAGVETQYF.

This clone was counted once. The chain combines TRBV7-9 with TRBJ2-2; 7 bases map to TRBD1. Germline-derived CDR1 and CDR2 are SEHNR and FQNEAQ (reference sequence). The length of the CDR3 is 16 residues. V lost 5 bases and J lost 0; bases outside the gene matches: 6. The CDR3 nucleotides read TGTGCCAGCAGCAGCGGACAGGCCTCGAACACCGGGGAGCTGTTTTTT. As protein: CASSSGQASNTGELFF.

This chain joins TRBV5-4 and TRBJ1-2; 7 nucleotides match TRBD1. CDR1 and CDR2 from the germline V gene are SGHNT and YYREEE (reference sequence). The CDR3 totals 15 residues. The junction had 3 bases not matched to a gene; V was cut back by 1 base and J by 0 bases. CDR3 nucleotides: TGTGCCAGCAGCTTGCCGACAGGGACTAACTATGGCTACACCTTC. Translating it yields CASSLPTGTNYGYTF.

The CDR3 bases are TGTGCCTGGAGTCTCTCGGCGACTGGAAACACCATATATTTT. This gives the protein CAWSLSATGNTIYF. V usage is TRBV30 and J usage is TRBJ1-3, with D unresolved. V gave up 2 bases and J gave up 2 bases, with 10 bases separating them. The CDR3 consists of 14 residues. The V gene's germline CDR1 is GTSNPN and CDR2 SVGIG (reference sequence).

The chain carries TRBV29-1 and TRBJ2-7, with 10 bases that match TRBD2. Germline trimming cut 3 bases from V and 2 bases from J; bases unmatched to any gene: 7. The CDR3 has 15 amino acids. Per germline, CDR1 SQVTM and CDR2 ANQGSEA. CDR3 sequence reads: CSVDRLAGATYEQYF. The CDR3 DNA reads TGCAGCGTTGATCGGCTAGCGGGGGCCACCTACGAGCAGTACTTC.

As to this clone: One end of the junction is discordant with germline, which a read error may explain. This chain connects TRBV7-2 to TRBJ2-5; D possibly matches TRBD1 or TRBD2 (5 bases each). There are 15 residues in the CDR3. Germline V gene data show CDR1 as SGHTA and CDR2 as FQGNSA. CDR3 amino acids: CASSLAGTVQEAQYF. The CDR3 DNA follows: TGTGCCAGCAGCTTAGCGGGGACGGTTCAAGAGGCCCAGTACTTC.

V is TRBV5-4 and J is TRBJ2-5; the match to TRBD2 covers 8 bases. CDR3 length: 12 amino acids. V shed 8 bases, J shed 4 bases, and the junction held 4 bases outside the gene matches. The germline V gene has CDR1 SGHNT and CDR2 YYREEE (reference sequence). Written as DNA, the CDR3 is TGTGCCAGTAGCGGGATGGGAGAGACCCAGTACTTC. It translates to CASSGMGETQYF.

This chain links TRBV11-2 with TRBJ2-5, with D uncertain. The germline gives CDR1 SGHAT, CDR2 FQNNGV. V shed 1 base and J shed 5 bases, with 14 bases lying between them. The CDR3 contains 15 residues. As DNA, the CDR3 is TGTGCCAGCAGCTTAGGAGGCACGCGGTCGGAGACCCAGTACTTC. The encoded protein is CASSLGGTRSETQYF.

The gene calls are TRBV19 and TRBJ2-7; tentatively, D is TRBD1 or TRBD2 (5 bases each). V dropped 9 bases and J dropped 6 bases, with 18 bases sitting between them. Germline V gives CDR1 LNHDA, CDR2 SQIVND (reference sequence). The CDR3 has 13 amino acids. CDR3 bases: TGTGCCAGCTCTGGTGGGGGATTTAGCGAGCAGTACTTC. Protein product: CASSGGGFSEQYF. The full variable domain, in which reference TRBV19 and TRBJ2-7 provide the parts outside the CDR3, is DGGITQSPKYLFRKEGQNVTLSCEQNLNHDAMYWYRQDPGQGLRLIYYSQIVNDFQKGDIAEGYSVSREKKESFPLTVTSAQKNPTAFYLCASSGGGFSEQYFGPGTRLTVT.

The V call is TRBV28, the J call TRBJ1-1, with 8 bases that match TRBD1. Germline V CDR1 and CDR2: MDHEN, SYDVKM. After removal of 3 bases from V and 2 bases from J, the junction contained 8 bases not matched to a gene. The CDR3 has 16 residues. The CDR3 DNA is TGTGCCAGCAGTTTTGCGGGACAGGTACTCAACACTGAAGCTTTCTTT. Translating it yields CASSFAGQVLNTEAFF.

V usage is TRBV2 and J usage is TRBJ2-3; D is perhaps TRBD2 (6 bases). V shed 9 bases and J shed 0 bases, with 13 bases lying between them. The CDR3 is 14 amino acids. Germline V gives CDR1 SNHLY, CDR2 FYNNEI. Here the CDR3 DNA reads TGTGCCAGTGCGGGGACGACTAGCACAGATACGCAGTATTTT. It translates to CASAGTTSTDTQYF.

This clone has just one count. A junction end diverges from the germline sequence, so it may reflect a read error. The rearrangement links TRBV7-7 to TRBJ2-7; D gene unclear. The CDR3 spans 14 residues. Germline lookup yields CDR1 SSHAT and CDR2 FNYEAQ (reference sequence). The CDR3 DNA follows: TGTGCTAGCAGCTTAGCCACCAGGTCCGACGAGCAGTACTTC. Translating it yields CASSLATRSDEQYF.

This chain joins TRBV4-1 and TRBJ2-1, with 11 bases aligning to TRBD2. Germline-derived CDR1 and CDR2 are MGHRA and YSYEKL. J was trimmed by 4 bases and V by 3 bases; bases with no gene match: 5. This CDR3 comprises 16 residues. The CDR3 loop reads CASSHRLAGTYNEQFF. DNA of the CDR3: TGCGCCAGCAGCCACCGACTAGCGGGGACTTACAATGAGCAGTTCTTC.

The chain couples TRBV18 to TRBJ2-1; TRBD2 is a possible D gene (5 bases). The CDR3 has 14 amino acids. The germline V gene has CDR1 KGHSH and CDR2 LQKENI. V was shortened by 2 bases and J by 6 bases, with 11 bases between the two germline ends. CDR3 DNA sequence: TGTGCCAGCTCACCAGGGAGTACTCGCAATGAGCAGTTCTTC. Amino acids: CASSPGSTRNEQFF.

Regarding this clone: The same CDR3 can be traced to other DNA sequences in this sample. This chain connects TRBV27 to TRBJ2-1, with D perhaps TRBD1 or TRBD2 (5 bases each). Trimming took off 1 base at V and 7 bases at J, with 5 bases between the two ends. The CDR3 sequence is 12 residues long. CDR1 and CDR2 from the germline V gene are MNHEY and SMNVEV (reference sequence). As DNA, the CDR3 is TGTGCCAGCAGTTTATGGGGGAATGAGCAGTTCTTC. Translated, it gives CASSLWGNEQFF.

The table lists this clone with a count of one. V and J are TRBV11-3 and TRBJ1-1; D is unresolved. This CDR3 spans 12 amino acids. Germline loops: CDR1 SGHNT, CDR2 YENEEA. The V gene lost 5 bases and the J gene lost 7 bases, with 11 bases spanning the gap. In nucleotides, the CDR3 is TGTGCCAGCAGCCTCAGAGAATTTGAAGCTTTCTTT. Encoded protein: CASSLREFEAFF.